This TCR beta chain appears in the sequencing data of a study of blood T cell repertoires in COVID-19. Measured with immunoSEQ multiplex PCR; TCRdb has only the in-frame clones, and not every one. The sample lists around 250,000 clones; over 75% were seen once. The germline V gene has CDR1 MNHEY and CDR2 SVGEGT. V shed 2 bases, J shed 3 bases, and the junction held 4 bases outside the gene matches. There are 16 residues in the CDR3. Sequenced sample: peripheral blood. The TCR originated in a human donor in a cohort sampled during active COVID-19. The gene calls are TRBV6-2 or TRBV6-3 and TRBJ2-1; 10 bases are shared with TRBD2. In DNA form, the CDR3 reads TGTGCCAGCAGTTACCCCAGCGGGGGGGTCTACAATGAGCAGTTCTTC. This codes for CASSYPSGGVYNEQFF.